The present T cell receptor (beta chain) was sequenced within a study of blood T cell repertoires in COVID-19. It was during active infection that Seattle patients were enrolled and then longitudinally followed. Data came from immunoSEQ multiplex PCR; TCRdb stores just in-frame clones and leaves some out. Seen here are some 240,000 clones, about 90% observed once, and the top ten hold 2.1%. The CDR3 length is 15 residues. V was cut by 6 bases and J by 0 bases, with 14 bases left in between. CDR1 is MNHEY, CDR2 SVGAGI, per germline. This TCR derives from a woman in her sixties with COVID-19, enrolled during active disease. The sequencing sample was made of peripheral blood. V gene TRBV6-5 combines with J gene TRBJ1-1; D may be TRBD1 (5 bases). DNA of the CDR3: TGTGCCAGCAGACGGACACCAAATATGAACACTGAAGCTTTCTTT. Translated, it gives CASRRTPNMNTEAFF.